The rows below give T cell receptor beta chains drawn from one sample of a study of blood T cell repertoires in COVID-19. The repertoire was sequenced with immunoSEQ multiplex PCR; TCRdb's copy has only in-frame clones and lacks some. The table has 130,000 or so clones, approximately 90% seen once. The material sequenced was peripheral blood. These receptors came from a man between 70 and 80 years old with active or convalescent COVID-19. The CDR3 runs from the conserved cysteine through the conserved F or W. A D gene is named only where the DNA matches it firmly. Clone size, where shown, is once, few, many, or a class for clones that have expanded.

clone size | D gene | J gene | V gene | CDR3 protein | CDR3 DNA
. | TRBD1 | TRBJ1-3 | TRBV7-9 | CASSLGGQGFSGNTIYF | TGTGCCAGCAGCTTAGGGGGACAGGGTTTCTCTGGAAACACCATATATTTT
. | TRBD2 | TRBJ2-1 | TRBV5-6 | CASSFRTSSYNEQFF | TGTGCCAGCAGCTTTCGGACTAGCAGTTACAATGAGCAGTTCTTC
. | TRBD1 | TRBJ1-5 | TRBV12-3/TRBV12-4 | CASRLQGTQHF | TGTGCCAGCAGGCTACAGGGGACTCAGCATTTT
. | . | TRBJ1-1 | TRBV6-5 | CASSYYRDKNTEAFF | TGTGCCAGCAGTTACTATCGGGACAAGAACACTGAAGCTTTCTTT
. | . | TRBJ1-1 | TRBV20-1 | CSASIPPQNTEAFF | TGCAGTGCTAGTATCCCCCCCCAGAACACTGAAGCTTTCTTT
. | TRBD2 | TRBJ2-5 | TRBV10-3 | CAITSGIQETQYF | TGTGCCATAACTAGCGGGATCCAAGAGACCCAGTACTTC
. | . | TRBJ2-1 | TRBV28 | CASLPSDSYNEQFF | TGTGCCAGCCTTCCTAGCGACTCCTACAATGAGCAGTTCTTC
. | TRBD2 | TRBJ2-2 | TRBV25-1 | CASSDPSSGGTGELFF | TGTGCCAGCAGTGACCCTAGTAGCGGGGGCACCGGGGAGCTGTTTTTT
. | . | TRBJ1-2 | TRBV3-1/TRBV3-2 | CASSPTVSSPGYTF | TGTGCCAGCAGCCCGACAGTTTCAAGCCCTGGCTACACCTTC
. | . | TRBJ1-2 | TRBV3-1/TRBV3-2 | CASSQEGSNYGYTF | TGTGCCAGCAGCCAAGAGGGCAGTAACTATGGCTACACCTTC
. | TRBD1 | TRBJ2-7 | TRBV6-5 | CASSYRRTGVYEQYF | TGTGCCAGCAGTTACCGGCGGACAGGGGTCTACGAGCAGTACTTC
. | TRBD2 | TRBJ2-3 | TRBV7-6 | CASSRSGSGTDTQYF | TGTGCCAGCAGCCGTAGCGGGAGTGGTACAGATACGCAGTATTTT
. | TRBD1 | TRBJ2-7 | TRBV7-9 | CASSRDGDRYEQYF | TGTGCCAGCAGCCGGGACGGGGACAGGTACGAGCAGTACTTC
. | TRBD1 | TRBJ1-5 | TRBV18 | CASSPNNLGQGAAQGNQPQHF | TGTGCCAGCTCACCAAATAACCTGGGACAGGGGGCCGCGCAGGGCAATCAGCCCCAGCATTTT
. | TRBD1 | TRBJ1-1 | TRBV2 | CASIPRTGWAFF | TGTGCCAGCATCCCCCGGACAGGGTGGGCTTTCTTT
. | . | TRBJ1-1 | TRBV14 | CASSPSVAEAFF | TGTGCCAGCAGCCCCTCGGTCGCTGAAGCTTTCTTT
. | TRBD2 | TRBJ2-1 | TRBV5-1 | CASSLQLAGGLNEQFF | TGCGCCAGCAGCCTACAACTAGCGGGAGGCCTCAATGAGCAGTTCTTC
. | TRBD2 | TRBJ2-5 | TRBV3-1/TRBV3-2 | CASSLGEGTQETQYF | TGTGCCAGCAGCCTCGGGGAGGGGACTCAAGAGACCCAGTACTTC
once | . | TRBJ1-2 | TRBV28 | CASSPPETGLDGYTF | TGTGCCAGCAGCCCACCCGAAACAGGACTAGACGGCTACACCTTC
. | . | TRBJ1-1 | TRBV5-1 | CASSAGKDTEAFF | TGCGCCAGCAGTGCAGGGAAGGACACTGAAGCTTTCTTT
once | . | TRBJ2-2 | TRBV14 | CASSLGTSRLSGELFF | TGTGCCAGCAGCCTTGGGACTTCGCGGCTGTCCGGGGAGCTGTTTTTT
. | . | TRBJ2-1 | TRBV6-5 | CASSYSIADLYNEQFF | TGTGCCAGCAGTTACTCGATAGCGGACCTCTACAATGAGCAGTTCTTC
. | TRBD1 | TRBJ2-5 | TRBV6-5 | CASRLDRGRGETQYF | TGTGCCAGCAGACTAGACAGGGGGCGGGGGGAGACCCAGTACTTC
. | . | TRBJ1-2 | TRBV5-1 | CASSFSGAGYGYTF | TGCGCCAGCAGCTTCTCAGGGGCGGGCTATGGCTACACCTTC
. | TRBD2 | TRBJ2-1 | TRBV5-4 | CASRGSGRGAYNEQFF | TGTGCCAGCAGAGGAAGCGGGAGGGGGGCTTACAATGAGCAGTTCTTC
. | TRBD1 | TRBJ1-1 | TRBV6-5 | CASRKGQMRTEAFF | TGTGCCAGCAGGAAGGGACAGATGAGGACTGAAGCTTTCTTT
once | . | TRBJ1-2 | TRBV24-1 | CATSDPQGYGYTF | TGTGCCACCAGTGATCCGCAGGGATATGGCTACACCTTC
. | . | TRBJ2-1 | TRBV7-7 | CASSFSEGYEQFF | TGTGCTAGCAGCTTTAGTGAGGGCTATGAGCAGTTCTTC
. | TRBD2 | TRBJ2-1 | TRBV4-1 | CASSQDRLAALRHEQFF | TGCGCCAGCAGCCAAGATCGGCTAGCGGCCCTTAGGCATGAGCAGTTCTTC
. | . | TRBJ1-2 | TRBV6-5 | CASSYNGGAYGYTF | TGTGCCAGCAGTTACAACGGGGGGGCGTATGGCTACACCTTC
. | TRBD2 | TRBJ2-1 | TRBV5-1 | CASSLTSGLRGEQFF | TGCGCCAGCAGCTTAACTAGCGGCCTAAGAGGTGAGCAGTTCTTC
. | TRBD1 | TRBJ1-4 | TRBV7-9 | CASSPGQGEEKLFF | TGTGCCAGCAGCCCGGGACAGGGGGAAGAAAAACTGTTTTTT
. | . | TRBJ2-1 | TRBV3-1/TRBV3-2 | CASSQVPGNEQFF | TGTGCCAGCAGCCAAGTACCGGGCAATGAGCAGTTCTTC
few | . | TRBJ1-1 | TRBV11-2 | CASSLGSGPRGAFF | TGTGCCAGCAGCTTAGGTTCAGGGCCCAGGGGAGCTTTCTTT
. | . | TRBJ1-2 | TRBV28 | CASTRGGARQDGYTF | TGTGCCAGCACCCGAGGGGGGGCCCGCCAGGATGGCTACACCTTC
. | TRBD2 | TRBJ2-5 | TRBV11-2 | CASSPRGGLAGVRETQYF | TGTGCCAGCAGCCCGCGGGGGGGACTAGCGGGAGTACGAGAGACCCAGTACTTC
. | TRBD2 | TRBJ2-5 | TRBV7-8 | CASSRTSGSEETQYF | TGTGCCAGCAGCCGAACTAGCGGGAGCGAAGAGACCCAGTACTTC
. | . | TRBJ1-4 | TRBV19 | CASSIERKLFF | TGTGCCAGTAGTATTGAGCGAAAACTGTTTTTT
. | . | TRBJ2-1 | TRBV7-3 | CASSLVAAAEQFF | TGTGCCAGCAGCTTGGTGGCGGCTGCTGAGCAGTTCTTC
. | . | TRBJ1-6 | TRBV27 | CASRPGLQNSPLHF | TGTGCCAGCAGACCCGGTCTACAGAATTCACCCCTCCACTTT
. | TRBD2 | TRBJ2-7 | TRBV13 | CARRAGGGLTYEQYF | TGTGCCCGCCGGGCCGGGGGGGGGTTAACCTACGAGCAGTACTTC
. | . | TRBJ2-7 | TRBV30 | CAADRNHGEQYF | TGTGCCGCGGATAGGAATCATGGGGAGCAGTACTTC
once | . | TRBJ2-5 | TRBV27 | CASSLRQGLETQYF | TGTGCCAGCAGTTTAAGACAGGGACTGGAGACCCAGTACTTC
. | TRBD1 | TRBJ1-1 | TRBV14 | CASSQENLRGRNTEAFF | TGTGCCAGCAGCCAAGAGAATCTCAGGGGGCGAAACACTGAAGCTTTCTTT
. | TRBD2 | TRBJ2-1 | TRBV15 | CATSRASGRDNEQFF | TGTGCCACCAGCAGGGCTAGCGGGAGGGACAATGAGCAGTTCTTC
. | . | TRBJ1-5 | TRBV7-2 | CASSLGVNQPQHF | TGTGCCAGCAGCTTAGGAGTTAATCAGCCCCAGCATTTT
. | . | TRBJ1-2 | TRBV6-7 | CASSYSPLRGEGEGYTF | TGTGCCAGCAGTTACTCCCCGTTGCGTGGGGAAGGGGAAGGCTACACCTTC
. | TRBD2 | TRBJ2-2 | TRBV7-3 | CASSLTGLAGEYTGELFF | TGTGCCAGCAGCTTAACAGGACTAGCGGGAGAGTACACCGGGGAGCTGTTTTTT
. | . | TRBJ1-1 | TRBV7-8 | CASSLMTATEAFF | TGTGCCAGCAGCTTAATGACAGCCACTGAAGCTTTCTTT
. | TRBD1 | TRBJ1-1 | TRBV7-9 | CASSLYDRGTEAFF | TGTGCCAGCAGCTTATACGACAGGGGCACTGAAGCTTTCTTT
few | . | TRBJ2-1 | TRBV24-1 | CATSEHEQGISYNEQFF | TGTGCCACCAGTGAGCACGAACAGGGAATCTCCTACAATGAGCAGTTCTTC
. | . | TRBJ2-7 | TRBV6-5 | CASSYSIERSYEQYF | TGTGCCAGCAGTTACTCGATCGAAAGGAGCTACGAGCAGTACTTC
once | . | TRBJ1-6 | TRBV28 | CASIQGSYNSPLHF | TGTGCCAGCATTCAGGGATCCTATAATTCACCCCTCCACTTT
. | TRBD1 | TRBJ1-5 | TRBV10-3 | CAISPAGQGGRQPQHF | TGTGCCATCAGCCCCGCAGGACAGGGAGGGAGGCAGCCCCAGCATTTT
. | . | TRBJ1-5 | TRBV5-1 | CASSLGGGDNQPQHF | TGCGCCAGCAGCTTGGGAGGGGGAGACAATCAGCCCCAGCATTTT
. | . | TRBJ1-2 | TRBV28 | CASSWGVSGHIYGYTF | TGTGCCAGCAGTTGGGGCGTATCGGGACACATTTATGGCTACACCTTC
. | TRBD1 | TRBJ2-1 | TRBV19 | CASSMGQGVNEQFF | TGTGCCAGTAGTATGGGACAGGGTGTGAATGAGCAGTTCTTC
. | . | TRBJ2-1 | TRBV4-1 | CASSQVAGGLGPRNEQFF | TGCGCCAGCAGCCAAGTTGCGGGTGGGCTTGGCCCAAGGAATGAGCAGTTCTTC
. | TRBD1 | TRBJ2-7 | TRBV4-1 | CASSNTGTGYEQYF | TGCGCCAGCAGCAATACCGGGACAGGGTACGAGCAGTACTTC
. | . | TRBJ2-4 | TRBV28 | CASSLAAIAKNIQYF | TGTGCCAGCAGTTTAGCGGCCATAGCCAAAAACATTCAGTACTTC